This TCR beta chain was profiled in a study of long-term antiretroviral therapy in people with HIV. The wider study: Collection dates of the earliest samples fall about a decade before the 2015 immediate-ART recommendation.

This CDR3 is built from 14 residues. The germline CDR1 and CDR2 sequences are SGHVS and FQNEAQ. Trimming took off 0 bases at V and 3 bases at J, with 6 bases between the two ends. Sequencing relied on immunoSEQ assay v3.0, run at survey level. Each sample had sequencing targeting roughly 40,000-50,000 T-cell genomes. Produced via immunoSEQ multiplex PCR; TCRdb's table is partial and in-frame only. The sample contains 25,000 to 30,000 clones, more than 80% of which appear only once. The study's findings and limits: In HIV, the repertoires covered a tighter span of CDR3 lengths than in controls.

This clone was detected only a few times. Its antigen is as yet unknown. The rearrangement links TRBV7-8 to TRBJ1-3; no firm D call. This sequence originates from a man between 35 and 55 years old with HIV. Sequencing was performed on unsorted PBMCs, taken 3 years after starting antiretroviral therapy. CDR3 nucleotides: TGTGCCAGCAGCTTAGCGCCCCTTGGAAACACCATATATTTT. Translated: CASSLAPLGNTIYF. The complete variable domain, with remaining parts taken from reference TRBV7-8 and TRBJ1-3, reads GAGVSQSPRYKVAKRGQDVALRCDPISGHVSLFWYQQALGQGPEFLTYFQNEAQLDKSGLPSDRFFAERPEGSVSTLKIQRTQQEDSAVYLCASSLAPLGNTIYFGEGSWLTVV.